The present T cell receptor (beta chain) was sequenced within a study of T cells after yellow fever vaccination. Findings of the study overall: CD4 and CD8 compartments shared a small share of clonotypes, likely from convergent recombination.

TCRdb used MiXCR to reprocess the 5' RACE reads, holding one entry per CDR3 protein. The sample carries roughly 65,000 distinct CDR3 sequences, 5% to 6.5% recorded once. In its sample, this clonotype was seen many times. What it binds is not known. The V gene's germline CDR1 is MNHEY and CDR2 SVGAGI. This CDR3 contains 16 residues. The V end lost 2 bases, the J end lost 2 bases, and 15 bases lay between the germline ends. The specimen was CD4+ T cells sorted from PBMCs, collected around 16 days after the first yellow fever vaccination. The rearrangement joins TRBV6-5 to TRBJ1-2; D not resolved. This clonotype was obtained from a man aged 18 to 29 who received the YFV17D yellow fever vaccine. In nucleotides, the CDR3 is TGTGCCAGCAGTTACGGCAGTAACCCCAGGAACTATGGCTACACCTTC. It is translated as CASSYGSNPRNYGYTF.